This entry features one T cell receptor (beta chain) sequence. Its specificity is unknown. The data belong to a study of PD-1 blockade in classical Hodgkin lymphoma. Study-level findings and limits: Individuals who commenced nivolumab within less than 1 year of ASCT were excluded. Significant TCR diversity gains by C4D1 occurred in CD4+ but not CD8+ cells.

Generated by immunoSEQ multiplex PCR, the TCRdb table keeps only in-frame clones and is missing some. Altogether approximately 22,000 clones are present, about 80% being singletons, with the ten largest covering 7.2%. Time point defined: cycle 4 day 1 (C4D1), after about 6 weeks of nivolumab. All patients relapsed after autologous stem cell transplantation, and brentuximab vedotin exposure varied. The V end was cut by 5 bases, the J end by 7 bases, with 20 bases between. Germline V lookup: CDR1 SGHVS, CDR2 FNYEAQ. The CDR3 covers 16 residues. This sequence originates from a human donor with classical Hodgkin lymphoma. The sequencing here drew on peripheral blood mononuclear cells (PBMCs), taken before the fourth cycle of nivolumab. The chain has TRBV7-6 and TRBJ2-2, with D perhaps TRBD1 (5 bases). The DNA for the CDR3 is TGTGCCAGCAGCGGCCGCTGGGTGGACAATCTCGGGGAGCTGTTTTTT. This encodes CASSGRWVDNLGELFF.